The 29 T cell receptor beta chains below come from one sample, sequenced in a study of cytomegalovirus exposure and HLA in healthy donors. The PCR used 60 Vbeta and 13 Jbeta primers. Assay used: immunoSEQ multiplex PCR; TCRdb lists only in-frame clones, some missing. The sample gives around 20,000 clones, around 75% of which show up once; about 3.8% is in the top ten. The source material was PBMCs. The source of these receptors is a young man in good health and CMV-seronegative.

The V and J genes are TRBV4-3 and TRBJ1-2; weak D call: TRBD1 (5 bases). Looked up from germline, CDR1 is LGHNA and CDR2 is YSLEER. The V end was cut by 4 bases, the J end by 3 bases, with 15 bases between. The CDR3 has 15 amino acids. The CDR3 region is CASSPVGASYYGYTF. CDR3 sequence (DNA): TGCGCCAGCAGCCCCGTAGGGGCGTCCTACTATGGCTACACCTTC.

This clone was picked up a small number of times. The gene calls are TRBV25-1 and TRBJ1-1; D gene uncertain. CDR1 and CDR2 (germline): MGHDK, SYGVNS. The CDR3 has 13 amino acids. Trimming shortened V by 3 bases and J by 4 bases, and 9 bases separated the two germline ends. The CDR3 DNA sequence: TGTGCCAGCAGTGAGTCCGAGAGCACTGAAGCTTTCTTT. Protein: CASSESESTEAFF.

The CDR3: CAWSVRTGGTNTGELFF. The CDR3 DNA reads as TGTGCCTGGAGTGTACGAACAGGGGGCACGAACACCGGGGAGCTGTTTTTT. The V and J genes are TRBV30 and TRBJ2-2; 9 bases fit TRBD1. Germline CDR1 reads GTSNPN; CDR2 reads SVGIG (reference sequence). The CDR3 extends over 17 amino acids. V gave up 0 bases and J gave up 0 bases; unmatched junction bases: 5.

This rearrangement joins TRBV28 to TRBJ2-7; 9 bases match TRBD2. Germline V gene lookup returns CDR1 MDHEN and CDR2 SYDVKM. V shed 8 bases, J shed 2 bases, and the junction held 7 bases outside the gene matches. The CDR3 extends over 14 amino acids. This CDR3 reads CASGLAGNPYEQYF. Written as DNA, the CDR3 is TGTGCCAGCGGGCTAGCGGGGAACCCCTACGAGCAGTACTTC.

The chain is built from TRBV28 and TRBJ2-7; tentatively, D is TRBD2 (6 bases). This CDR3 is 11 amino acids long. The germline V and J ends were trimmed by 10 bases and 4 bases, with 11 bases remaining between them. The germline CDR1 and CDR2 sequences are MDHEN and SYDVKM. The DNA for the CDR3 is TGTGCCATATGCGGGGCTTACGAGCAGTACTTC. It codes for CAICGAYEQYF.

The CDR3 is CASSYRRGDGYTF. CDR3 sequence (DNA): TGTGCCAGCAGTTACCGCCGGGGGGATGGCTACACCTTC. This chain links TRBV6-5 with TRBJ1-2, with a tentative D call TRBD1 (5 bases). The CDR3 is made up of 13 amino acids. The V end was cut by 2 bases, the J end by 6 bases, with 10 bases between. Germline V gene data show CDR1 as MNHEY and CDR2 as SVGAGI.

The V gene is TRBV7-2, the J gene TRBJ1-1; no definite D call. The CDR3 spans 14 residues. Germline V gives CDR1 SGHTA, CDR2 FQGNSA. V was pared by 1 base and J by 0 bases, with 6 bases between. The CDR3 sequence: CASSLGQLNTEAFF. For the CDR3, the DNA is TGTGCCAGCAGCTTAGGCCAGTTGAACACTGAAGCTTTCTTT.

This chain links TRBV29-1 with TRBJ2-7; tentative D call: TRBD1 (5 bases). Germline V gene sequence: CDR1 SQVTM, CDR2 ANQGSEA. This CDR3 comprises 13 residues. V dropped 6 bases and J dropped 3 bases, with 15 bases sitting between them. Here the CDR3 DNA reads TGCAGCGTCGCATTTCGTCAGGGCTACGAGCAGTACTTC. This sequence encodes CSVAFRQGYEQYF.

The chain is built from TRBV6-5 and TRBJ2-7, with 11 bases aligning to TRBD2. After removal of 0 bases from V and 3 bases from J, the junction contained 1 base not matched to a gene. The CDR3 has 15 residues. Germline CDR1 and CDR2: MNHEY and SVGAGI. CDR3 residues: CASSYSGTSGYEQYF. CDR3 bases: TGTGCCAGCAGTTACTCCGGGACTAGCGGCTACGAGCAGTACTTC.

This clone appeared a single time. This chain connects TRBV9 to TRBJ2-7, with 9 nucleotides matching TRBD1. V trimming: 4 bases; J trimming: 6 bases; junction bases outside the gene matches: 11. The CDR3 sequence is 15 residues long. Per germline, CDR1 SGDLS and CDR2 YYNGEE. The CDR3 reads CASSPAFGTGTEQYF. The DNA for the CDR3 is TGTGCCAGCAGCCCCGCTTTTGGGACAGGGACCGAGCAGTACTTC.

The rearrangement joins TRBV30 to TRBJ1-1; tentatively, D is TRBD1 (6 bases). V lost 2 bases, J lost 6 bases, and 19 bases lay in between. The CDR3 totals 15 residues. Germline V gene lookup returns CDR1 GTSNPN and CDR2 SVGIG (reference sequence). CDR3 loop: CAWSSWGTGSPEAFF. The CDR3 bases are TGTGCCTGGAGTTCGTGGGGTACAGGGAGCCCTGAAGCTTTCTTT.

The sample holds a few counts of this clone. The chain's CDR3 is CASSQKRDNYEQYF. The CDR3 nucleotides read TGCGCCAGCAGTCAAAAACGGGACAACTACGAGCAGTACTTC. V usage is TRBV23-1 and J usage is TRBJ2-7; maybe TRBD1 (6 bases). TRBV23-1 qualifies as an ORF whose function is uncertain. This CDR3 contains 14 residues. The V end lost 2 bases, the J end lost 3 bases, and 11 bases lay between the germline ends.

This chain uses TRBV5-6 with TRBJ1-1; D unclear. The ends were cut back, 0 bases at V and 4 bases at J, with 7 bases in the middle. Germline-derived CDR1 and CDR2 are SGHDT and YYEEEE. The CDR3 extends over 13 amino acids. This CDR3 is CASSLGEGTEAFF. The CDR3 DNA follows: TGTGCCAGCAGCTTGGGGGAGGGCACTGAAGCTTTCTTT.

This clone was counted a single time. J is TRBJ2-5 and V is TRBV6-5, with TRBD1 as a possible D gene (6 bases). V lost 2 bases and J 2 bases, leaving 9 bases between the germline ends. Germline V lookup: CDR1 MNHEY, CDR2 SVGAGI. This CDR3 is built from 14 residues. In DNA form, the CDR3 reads TGTGCCAGCAGTTACGGCAGGGGTCAAGAGACCCAGTACTTC. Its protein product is CASSYGRGQETQYF.

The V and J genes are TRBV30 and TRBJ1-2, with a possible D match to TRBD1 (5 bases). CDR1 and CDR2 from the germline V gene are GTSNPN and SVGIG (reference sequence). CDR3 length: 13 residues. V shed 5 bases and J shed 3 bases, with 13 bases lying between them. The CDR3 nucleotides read TGTGCCTGGCAAAGCAGGGCCCACTATGGCTACACCTTC. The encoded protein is CAWQSRAHYGYTF.

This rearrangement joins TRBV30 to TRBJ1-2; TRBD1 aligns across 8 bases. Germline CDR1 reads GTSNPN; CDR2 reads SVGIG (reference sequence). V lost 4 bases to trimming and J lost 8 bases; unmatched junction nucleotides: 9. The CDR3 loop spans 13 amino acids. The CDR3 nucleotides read TGTGCCTGGACGCCCCAGGGGGCGAAGGGCTACACCTTC. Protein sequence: CAWTPQGAKGYTF.

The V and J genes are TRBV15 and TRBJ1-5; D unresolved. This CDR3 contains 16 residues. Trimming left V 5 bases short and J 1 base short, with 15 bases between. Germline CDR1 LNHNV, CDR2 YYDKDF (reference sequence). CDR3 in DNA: TGTGCCACCAGCGCCGCTCATGAGATCAGCAATCAGCCCCAGCATTTT. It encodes CATSAAHEISNQPQHF.

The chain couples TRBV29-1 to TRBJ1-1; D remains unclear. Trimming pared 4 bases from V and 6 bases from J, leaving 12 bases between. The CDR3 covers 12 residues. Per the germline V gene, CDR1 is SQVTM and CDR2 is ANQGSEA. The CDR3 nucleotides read TGCAGCGTTGGATCGACTGGGTCTGAAGCTTTCTTT. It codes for CSVGSTGSEAFF. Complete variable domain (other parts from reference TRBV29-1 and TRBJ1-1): SAVISQKPSRDICQRGTSLTIQCQVDSQVTMMFWYRQQPGQSLTLIATANQGSEATYESGFVIDKFPISRPNLTFSTLTVSNMSPEDSSIYLCSVGSTGSEAFFGQGTRLTVV.

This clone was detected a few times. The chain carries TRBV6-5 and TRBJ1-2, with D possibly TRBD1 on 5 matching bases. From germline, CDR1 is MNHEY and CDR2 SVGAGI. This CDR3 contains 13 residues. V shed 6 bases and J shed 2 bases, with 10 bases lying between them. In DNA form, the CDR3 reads TGTGCCAGCAGACCCGACAGCAACTATGGCTACACCTTC. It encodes CASRPDSNYGYTF.

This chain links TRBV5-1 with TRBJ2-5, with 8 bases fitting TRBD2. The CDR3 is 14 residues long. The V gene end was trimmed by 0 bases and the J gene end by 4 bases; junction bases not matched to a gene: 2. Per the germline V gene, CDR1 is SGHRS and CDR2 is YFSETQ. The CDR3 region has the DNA TGCGCCAGCAGCTTGGAACTAGCGGCAGAGACCCAGTACTTC. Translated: CASSLELAAETQYF.

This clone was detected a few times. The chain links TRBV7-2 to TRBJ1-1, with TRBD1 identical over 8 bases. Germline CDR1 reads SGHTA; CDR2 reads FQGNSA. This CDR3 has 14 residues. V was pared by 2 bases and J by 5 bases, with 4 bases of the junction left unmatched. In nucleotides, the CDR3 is TGTGCCAGCAGCTTACCCTGGACAGGGACTGAAGCTTTCTTT. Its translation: CASSLPWTGTEAFF.

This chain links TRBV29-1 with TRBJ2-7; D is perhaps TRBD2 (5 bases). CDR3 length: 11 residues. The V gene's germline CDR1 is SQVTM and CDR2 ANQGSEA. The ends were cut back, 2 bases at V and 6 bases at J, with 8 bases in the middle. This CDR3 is CSVERGSEQYF. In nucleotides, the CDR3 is TGCAGCGTTGAACGGGGTTCCGAGCAGTACTTC.

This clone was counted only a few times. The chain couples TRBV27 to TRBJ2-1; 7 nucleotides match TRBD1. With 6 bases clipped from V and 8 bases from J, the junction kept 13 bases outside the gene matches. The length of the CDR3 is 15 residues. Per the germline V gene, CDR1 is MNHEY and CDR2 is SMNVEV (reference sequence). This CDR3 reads CASSLPQTGLDEQFF. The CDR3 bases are TGTGCCAGCAGCCTACCACAGACAGGGTTGGATGAGCAGTTCTTC.

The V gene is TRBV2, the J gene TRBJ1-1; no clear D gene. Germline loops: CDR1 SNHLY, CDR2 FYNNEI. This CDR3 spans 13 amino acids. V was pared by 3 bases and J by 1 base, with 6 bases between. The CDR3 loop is CASSDQENTEAFF. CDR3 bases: TGTGCCAGCAGTGATCAGGAGAACACTGAAGCTTTCTTT.

CDR3 amino acids: CASSQGTAGTQYF. The CDR3, as DNA: TGCGCCAGCAGCCAAGGGACAGCTGGGACCCAGTACTTC. V usage is TRBV5-1 and J usage is TRBJ2-5; 7 bases map to TRBD1. V was pared by 4 bases and J by 7 bases, with 7 bases of the junction left unmatched. This CDR3 contains 13 residues. The germline V gene has CDR1 SGHRS and CDR2 YFSETQ.

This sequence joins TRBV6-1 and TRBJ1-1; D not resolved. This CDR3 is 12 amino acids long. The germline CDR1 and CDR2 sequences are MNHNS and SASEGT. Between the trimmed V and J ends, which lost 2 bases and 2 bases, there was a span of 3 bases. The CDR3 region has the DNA TGTGCCAGCAGTGAACCTAACACTGAAGCTTTCTTT. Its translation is CASSEPNTEAFF.

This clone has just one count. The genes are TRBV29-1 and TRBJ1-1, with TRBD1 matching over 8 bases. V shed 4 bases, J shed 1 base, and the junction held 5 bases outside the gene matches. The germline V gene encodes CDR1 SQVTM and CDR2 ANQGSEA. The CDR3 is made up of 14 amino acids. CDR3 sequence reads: CSVGTGITNTEAFF. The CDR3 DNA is TGCAGCGTTGGGACAGGGATAACGAACACTGAAGCTTTCTTT.

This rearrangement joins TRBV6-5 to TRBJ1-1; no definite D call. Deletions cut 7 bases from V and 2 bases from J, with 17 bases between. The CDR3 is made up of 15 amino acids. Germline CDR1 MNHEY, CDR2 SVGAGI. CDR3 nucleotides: TGTGCCAGCACGACCTTCCGGGTTCCTAACACTGAAGCTTTCTTT. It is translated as CASTTFRVPNTEAFF.

In DNA, the CDR3 is TGTGCCAGCAGCCGATCAGGCCGAACTGAAGCTTTCTTT. It encodes CASSRSGRTEAFF. The chain is built from TRBV4-2 and TRBJ1-1; D unresolved. The CDR3 has 13 amino acids. Trimming took 4 bases from V and 5 from J, leaving 11 bases between them. Germline V gene data show CDR1 as LGHNA and CDR2 as YNFKEQ.